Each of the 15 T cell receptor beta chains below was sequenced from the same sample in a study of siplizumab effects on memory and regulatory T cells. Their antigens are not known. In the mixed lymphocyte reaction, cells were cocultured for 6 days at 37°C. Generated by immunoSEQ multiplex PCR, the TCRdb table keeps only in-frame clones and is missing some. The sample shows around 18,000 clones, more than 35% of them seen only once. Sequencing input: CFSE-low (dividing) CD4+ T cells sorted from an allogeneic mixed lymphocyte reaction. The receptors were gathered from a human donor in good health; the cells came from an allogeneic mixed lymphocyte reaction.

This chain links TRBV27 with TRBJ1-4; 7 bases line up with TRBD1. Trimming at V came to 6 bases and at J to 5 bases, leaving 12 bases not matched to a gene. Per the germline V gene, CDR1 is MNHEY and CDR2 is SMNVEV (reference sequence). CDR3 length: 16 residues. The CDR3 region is CASSSYATGPNEKLFF. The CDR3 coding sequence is TGTGCCAGCAGCTCCTACGCGACAGGGCCCAATGAAAAACTGTTTTTT.

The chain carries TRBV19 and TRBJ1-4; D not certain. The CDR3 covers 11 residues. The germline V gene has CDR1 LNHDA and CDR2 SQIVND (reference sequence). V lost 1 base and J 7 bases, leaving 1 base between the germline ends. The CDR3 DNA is TGTGCCAGTAGTATAGGTGAAAAACTGTTTTTT. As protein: CASSIGEKLFF.

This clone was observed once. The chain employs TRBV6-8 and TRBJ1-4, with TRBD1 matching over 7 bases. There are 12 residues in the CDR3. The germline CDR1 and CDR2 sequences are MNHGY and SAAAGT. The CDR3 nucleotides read TGTGCATGCGGGACAGATAATGAAAAACTGTTTTTT. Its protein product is CACGTDNEKLFF.

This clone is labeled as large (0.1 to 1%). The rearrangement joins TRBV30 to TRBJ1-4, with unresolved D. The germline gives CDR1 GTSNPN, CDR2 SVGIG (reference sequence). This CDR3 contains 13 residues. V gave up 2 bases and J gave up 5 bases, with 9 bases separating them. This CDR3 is CAWSWSGNEKLFF. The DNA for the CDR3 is TGTGCCTGGAGTTGGTCGGGGAATGAAAAACTGTTTTTT.

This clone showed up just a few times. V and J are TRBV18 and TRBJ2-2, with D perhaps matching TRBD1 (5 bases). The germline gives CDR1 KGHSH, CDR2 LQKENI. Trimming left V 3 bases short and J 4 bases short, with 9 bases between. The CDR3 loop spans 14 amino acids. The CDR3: CASSPQGSTGELFF. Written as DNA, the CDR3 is TGTGCCAGCTCACCTCAGGGTAGCACCGGGGAGCTGTTTTTT.

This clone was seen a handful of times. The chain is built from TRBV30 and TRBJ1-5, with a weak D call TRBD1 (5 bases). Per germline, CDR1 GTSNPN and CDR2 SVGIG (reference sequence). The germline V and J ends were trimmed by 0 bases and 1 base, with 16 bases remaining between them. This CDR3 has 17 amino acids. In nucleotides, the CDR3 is TGTGCCTGGAGTGTATGGTTCGGGCAGGGAAGCAATCAGCCCCAGCATTTT. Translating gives CAWSVWFGQGSNQPQHF. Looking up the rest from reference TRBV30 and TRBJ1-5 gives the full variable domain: SQTIHQWPATLVQPVGSPLSLECTVEGTSNPNLYWYRQAAGRGLQLLFYSVGIGQISSEVPQNLSASRPQDRQFILSSKKLLLSDSGFYLCAWSVWFGQGSNQPQHFGDGTRLSIL.

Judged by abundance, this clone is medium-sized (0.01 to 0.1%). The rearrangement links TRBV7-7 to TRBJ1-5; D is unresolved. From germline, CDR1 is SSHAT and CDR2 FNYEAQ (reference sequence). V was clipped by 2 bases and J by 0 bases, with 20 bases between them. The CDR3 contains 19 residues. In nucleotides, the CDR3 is TGTGCCAGCAGCTTATCTGATTGGAGCGAAGGACGTAGCAATCAGCCCCAGCATTTT. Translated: CASSLSDWSEGRSNQPQHF.

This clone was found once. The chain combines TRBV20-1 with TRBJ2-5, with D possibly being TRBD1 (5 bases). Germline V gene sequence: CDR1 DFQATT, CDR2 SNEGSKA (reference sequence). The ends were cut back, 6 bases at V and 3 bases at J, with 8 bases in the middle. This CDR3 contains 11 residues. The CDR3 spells CSAGREETQYF. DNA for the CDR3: TGCAGTGCGGGCAGGGAAGAGACCCAGTACTTC.

CDR3 amino acids: CASSLKVVSYTEAFF. The CDR3, as DNA: TGTGCCAGCAGCTTGAAGGTGGTCAGCTACACTGAAGCTTTCTTT. The chain combines TRBV5-4 with TRBJ1-1, with D hard to call. This CDR3 has 15 amino acids. V dropped 1 base and J dropped 3 bases, with 13 bases sitting between them. Germline-derived CDR1 and CDR2 are SGHNT and YYREEE (reference sequence).

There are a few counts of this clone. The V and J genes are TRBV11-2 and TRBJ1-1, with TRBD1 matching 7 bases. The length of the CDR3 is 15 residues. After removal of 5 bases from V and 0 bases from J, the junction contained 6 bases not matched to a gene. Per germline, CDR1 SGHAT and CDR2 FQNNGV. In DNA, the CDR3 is TGTGCCAGCAGCCTGCTACAGGGGATGAACACTGAAGCTTTCTTT. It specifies CASSLLQGMNTEAFF. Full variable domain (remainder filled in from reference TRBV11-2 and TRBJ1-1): EAGVAQSPRYKIIEKRQSVAFWCNPISGHATLYWYQQILGQGPKLLIQFQNNGVVDDSQLPKDRFSAERLKGVDSTLKIQPAKLEDSAVYLCASSLLQGMNTEAFFGQGTRLTVV.

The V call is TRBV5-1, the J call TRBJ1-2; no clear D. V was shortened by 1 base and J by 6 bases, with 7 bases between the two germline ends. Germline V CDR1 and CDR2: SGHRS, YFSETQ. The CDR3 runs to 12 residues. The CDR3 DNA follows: TGCGCCAGCAGCTTGATAGGCGATGGCTACACCTTC. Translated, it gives CASSLIGDGYTF.

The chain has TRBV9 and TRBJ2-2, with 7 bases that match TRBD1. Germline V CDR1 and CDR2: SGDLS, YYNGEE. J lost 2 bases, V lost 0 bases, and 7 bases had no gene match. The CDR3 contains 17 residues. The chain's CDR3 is CASSVAPGGRNTGELFF. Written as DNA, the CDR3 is TGTGCCAGCAGCGTAGCCCCAGGGGGAAGAAACACCGGGGAGCTGTTTTTT.

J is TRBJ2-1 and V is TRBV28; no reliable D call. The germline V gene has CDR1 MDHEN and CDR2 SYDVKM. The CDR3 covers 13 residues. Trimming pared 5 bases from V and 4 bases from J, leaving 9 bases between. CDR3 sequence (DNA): TGTGCCAGCAGTCTCCGGACGTACAATGAGCAGTTCTTC. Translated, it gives CASSLRTYNEQFF.

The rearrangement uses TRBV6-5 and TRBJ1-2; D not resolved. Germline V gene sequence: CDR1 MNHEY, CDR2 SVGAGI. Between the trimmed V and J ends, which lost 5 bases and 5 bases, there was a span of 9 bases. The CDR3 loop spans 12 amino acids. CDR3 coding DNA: TGTGCCAGCAGTATGAGCAGTTATGGCTACACCTTC. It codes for CASSMSSYGYTF.

CDR3 region: CASSKPGLQETQYF. The CDR3 bases are TGTGCCAGCAGTAAACCGGGACTTCAAGAGACCCAGTACTTC. The chain recombines TRBV27 with TRBJ2-5, with a weak D call TRBD2 (6 bases). CDR1 is MNHEY and CDR2 is SMNVEV in the germline V gene (reference sequence). Trimming took 5 bases from V and 2 from J, leaving 12 bases between them. The CDR3 consists of 14 residues.